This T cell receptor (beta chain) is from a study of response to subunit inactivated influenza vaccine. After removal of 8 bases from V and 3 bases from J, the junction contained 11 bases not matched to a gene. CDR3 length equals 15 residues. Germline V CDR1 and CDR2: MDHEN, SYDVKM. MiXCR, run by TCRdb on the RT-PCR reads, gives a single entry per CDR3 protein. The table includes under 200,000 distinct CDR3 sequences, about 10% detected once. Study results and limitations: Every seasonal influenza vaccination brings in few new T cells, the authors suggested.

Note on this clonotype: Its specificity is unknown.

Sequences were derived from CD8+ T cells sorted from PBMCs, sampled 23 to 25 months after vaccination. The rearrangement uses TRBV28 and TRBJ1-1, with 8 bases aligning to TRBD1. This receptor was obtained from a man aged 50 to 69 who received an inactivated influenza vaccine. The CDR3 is CASVSDREGDTEAFF. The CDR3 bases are TGTGCCAGCGTTTCGGACAGGGAGGGAGACACTGAAGCTTTCTTT.